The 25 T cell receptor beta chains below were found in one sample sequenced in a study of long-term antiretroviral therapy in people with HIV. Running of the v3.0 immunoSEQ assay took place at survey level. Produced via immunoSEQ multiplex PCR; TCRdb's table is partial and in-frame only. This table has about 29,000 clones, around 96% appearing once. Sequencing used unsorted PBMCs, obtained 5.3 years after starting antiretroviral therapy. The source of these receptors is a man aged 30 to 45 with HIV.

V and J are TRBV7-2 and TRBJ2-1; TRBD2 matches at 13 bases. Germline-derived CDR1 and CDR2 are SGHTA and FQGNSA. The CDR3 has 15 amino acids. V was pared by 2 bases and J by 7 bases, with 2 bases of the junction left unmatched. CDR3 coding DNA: TGTGCCAGCAGCTTAAGACTAGCGGGGGGAAATGAGCAGTTCTTC. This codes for CASSLRLAGGNEQFF.

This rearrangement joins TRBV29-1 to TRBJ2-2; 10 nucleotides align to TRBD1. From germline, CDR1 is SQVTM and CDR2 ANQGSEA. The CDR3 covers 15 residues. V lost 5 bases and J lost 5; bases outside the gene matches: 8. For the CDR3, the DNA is TGCAGCGTTCCCGGGACAGGGGCGCGGACCGGGGAGCTGTTTTTT. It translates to CSVPGTGARTGELFF.

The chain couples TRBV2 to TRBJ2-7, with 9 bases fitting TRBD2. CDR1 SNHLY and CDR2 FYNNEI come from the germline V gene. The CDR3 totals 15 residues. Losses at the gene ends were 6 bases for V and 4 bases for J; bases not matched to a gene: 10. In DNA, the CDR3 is TGTGCCAGCAGCCCTGAGGCGGGGGGGAGGTACGAGCAGTACTTC. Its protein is CASSPEAGGRYEQYF.

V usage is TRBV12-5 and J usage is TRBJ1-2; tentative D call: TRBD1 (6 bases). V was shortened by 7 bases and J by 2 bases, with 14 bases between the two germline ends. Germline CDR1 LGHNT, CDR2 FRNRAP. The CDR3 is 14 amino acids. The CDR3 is CASALGAANYGYTF. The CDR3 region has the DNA TGTGCTAGTGCCTTGGGGGCCGCAAACTATGGCTACACCTTC.

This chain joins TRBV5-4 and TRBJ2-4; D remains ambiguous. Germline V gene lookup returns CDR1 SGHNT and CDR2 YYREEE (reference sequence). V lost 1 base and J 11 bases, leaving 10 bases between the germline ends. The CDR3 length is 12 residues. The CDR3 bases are TGTGCCAGCAGCTTGTCCCTAGGCTTTCAGTACTTC. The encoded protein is CASSLSLGFQYF.

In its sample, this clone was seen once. CDR3 in DNA: TGTGCCAGCAGTGGGGGACTAGCGGGGGCCTGGGAGACCCAGTACTTC. Its translation is CASSGGLAGAWETQYF. V usage is TRBV2 and J usage is TRBJ2-5, with TRBD2 matching over 14 bases. Trimming took 4 bases from V and 5 from J; bases not matched to a gene: 6. CDR1 is SNHLY, CDR2 FYNNEI, per germline. The CDR3 runs 16 residues.

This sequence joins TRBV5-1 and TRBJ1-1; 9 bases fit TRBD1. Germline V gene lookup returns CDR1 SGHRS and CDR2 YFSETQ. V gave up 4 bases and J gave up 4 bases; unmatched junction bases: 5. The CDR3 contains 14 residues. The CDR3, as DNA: TGCGCCAGCAGCCCCGGGACAGGGACCACTGAAGCTTTCTTT. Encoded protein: CASSPGTGTTEAFF.

The CDR3 DNA reads as TGTGCCAGCTCACCAGACAGTACCTACGAGCAGTACTTC. Translated, it gives CASSPDSTYEQYF. The chain joins TRBV18 to TRBJ2-7; weak D call: TRBD1 (5 bases). The V and J ends lost 2 bases and 2 bases respectively, with 7 bases between them. From germline, CDR1 is KGHSH and CDR2 LQKENI. The CDR3 has 13 residues. Full variable domain (missing parts from reference TRBV18 and TRBJ2-7): NAGVMQNPRHLVRRRGQEARLRCSPMKGHSHVYWYRQLPEEGLKFMVYLQKENIIDESGMPKERFSAEFPKEGPSILRIQQVVRGDSAAYFCASSPDSTYEQYFGPGTRLTVT.

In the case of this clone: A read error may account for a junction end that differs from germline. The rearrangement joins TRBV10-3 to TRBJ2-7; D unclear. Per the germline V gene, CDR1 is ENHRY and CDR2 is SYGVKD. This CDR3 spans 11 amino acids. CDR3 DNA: TGTGCCATCAGTGAGTCGGACCGAACACTGTTC. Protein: CAISESDRTLF.

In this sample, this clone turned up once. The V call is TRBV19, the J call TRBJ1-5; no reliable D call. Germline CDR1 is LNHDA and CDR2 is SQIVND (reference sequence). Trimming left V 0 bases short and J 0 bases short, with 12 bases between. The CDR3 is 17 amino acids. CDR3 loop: CASSIEGAVSSNQPQHF. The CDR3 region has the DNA TGTGCCAGTAGTATAGAGGGAGCAGTGTCTAGCAATCAGCCCCAGCATTTT.

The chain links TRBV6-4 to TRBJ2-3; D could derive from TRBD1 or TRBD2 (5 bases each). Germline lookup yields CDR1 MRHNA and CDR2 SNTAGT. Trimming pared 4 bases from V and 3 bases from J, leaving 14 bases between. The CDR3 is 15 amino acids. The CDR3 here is CASSGQGEGTDTQYF. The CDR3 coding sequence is TGTGCCAGCAGTGGCCAGGGTGAGGGGACAGATACGCAGTATTTT.

Here the CDR3 DNA reads TGTGCCACGCAGGGTACCAATTACAATGAGCAGTTCTTC. This sequence encodes CATQGTNYNEQFF. The chain has TRBV5-6 and TRBJ2-1; maybe TRBD1 (5 bases). V was clipped by 9 bases and J by 4 bases, with 14 bases between them. This CDR3 contains 13 residues. From germline, CDR1 is SGHDT and CDR2 YYEEEE. Supplemented by reference TRBV5-6 and TRBJ2-1, the full variable domain reads DAGVTQSPTHLIKTRGQQVTLRCSPKSGHDTVSWYQQALGQGPQFIFQYYEEEERQRGNFPDRFSGHQFPNYSSELNVNALLLGDSALYLCATQGTNYNEQFFGPGTRLTVL.

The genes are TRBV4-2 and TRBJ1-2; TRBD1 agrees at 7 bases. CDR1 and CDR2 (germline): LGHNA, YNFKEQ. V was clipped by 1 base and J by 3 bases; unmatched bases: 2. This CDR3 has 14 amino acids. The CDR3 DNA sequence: TGTGCCAGCAGCCAAGTTGACAGGGACTATGGCTACACCTTC. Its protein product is CASSQVDRDYGYTF.

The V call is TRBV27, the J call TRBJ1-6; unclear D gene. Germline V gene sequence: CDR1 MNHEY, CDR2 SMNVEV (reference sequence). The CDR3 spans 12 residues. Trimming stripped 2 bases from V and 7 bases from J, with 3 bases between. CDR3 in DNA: TGTGCCAGCAGTTTACACAATTCACCCCTCCACTTT. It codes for CASSLHNSPLHF.

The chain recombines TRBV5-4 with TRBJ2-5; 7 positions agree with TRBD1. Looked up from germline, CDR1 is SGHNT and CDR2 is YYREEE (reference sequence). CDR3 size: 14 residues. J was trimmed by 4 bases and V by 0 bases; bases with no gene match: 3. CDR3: CASSLGAGGETQYF. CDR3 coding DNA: TGTGCCAGCAGCTTGGGGGCAGGGGGAGAGACCCAGTACTTC.

CDR3 in DNA: TGTGCCAGCGGAGGGACCGACACAGATACGCAGTATTTT. Encoded protein: CASGGTDTDTQYF. The J gene is TRBJ2-3, the V gene TRBV2, with a weak D call TRBD2 (6 bases). Germline lookup yields CDR1 SNHLY and CDR2 FYNNEI. The CDR3 has 13 amino acids. V was pared by 8 bases and J by 2 bases, with 11 bases between.

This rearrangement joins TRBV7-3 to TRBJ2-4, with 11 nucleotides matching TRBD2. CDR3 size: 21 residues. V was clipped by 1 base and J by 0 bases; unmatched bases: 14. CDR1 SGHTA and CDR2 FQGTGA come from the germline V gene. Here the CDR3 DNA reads TGTGCCAGCAGCTTAAGTTTGGGACTAGCGGACTCAGGGGGAGCCAAAAACATTCAGTACTTC. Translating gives CASSLSLGLADSGGAKNIQYF.

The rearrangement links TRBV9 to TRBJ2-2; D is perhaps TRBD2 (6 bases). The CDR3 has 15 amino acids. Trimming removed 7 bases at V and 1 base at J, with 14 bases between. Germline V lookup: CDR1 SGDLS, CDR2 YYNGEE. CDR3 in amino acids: CASEGGGENTGELFF. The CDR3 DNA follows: TGTGCCAGCGAGGGCGGAGGGGAGAACACCGGGGAGCTGTTTTTT.

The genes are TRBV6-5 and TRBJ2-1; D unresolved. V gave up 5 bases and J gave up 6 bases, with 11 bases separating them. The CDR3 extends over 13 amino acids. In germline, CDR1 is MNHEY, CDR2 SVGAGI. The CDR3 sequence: CASSQYSGNEQFF. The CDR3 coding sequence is TGTGCCAGCAGTCAATACAGTGGCAATGAGCAGTTCTTC.

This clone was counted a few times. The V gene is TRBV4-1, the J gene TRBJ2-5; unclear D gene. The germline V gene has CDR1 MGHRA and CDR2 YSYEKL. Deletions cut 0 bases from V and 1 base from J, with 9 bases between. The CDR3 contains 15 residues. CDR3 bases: TGCGCCAGCAGCCAAGAGCCCTGGAGCCAAGAGACCCAGTACTTC. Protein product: CASSQEPWSQETQYF.

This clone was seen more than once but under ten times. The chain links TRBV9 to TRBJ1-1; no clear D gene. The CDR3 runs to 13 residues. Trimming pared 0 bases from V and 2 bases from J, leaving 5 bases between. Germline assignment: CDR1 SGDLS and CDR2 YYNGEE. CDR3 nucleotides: TGTGCCAGCAGCGTAGGGATAAACACTGAAGCTTTCTTT. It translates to CASSVGINTEAFF.

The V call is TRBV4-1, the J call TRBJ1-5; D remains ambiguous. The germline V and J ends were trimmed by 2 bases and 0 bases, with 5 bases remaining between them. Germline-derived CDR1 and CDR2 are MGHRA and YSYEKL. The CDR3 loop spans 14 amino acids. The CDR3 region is CASSQTFSNQPQHF. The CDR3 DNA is TGCGCCAGCAGCCAAACCTTTAGCAATCAGCCCCAGCATTTT.

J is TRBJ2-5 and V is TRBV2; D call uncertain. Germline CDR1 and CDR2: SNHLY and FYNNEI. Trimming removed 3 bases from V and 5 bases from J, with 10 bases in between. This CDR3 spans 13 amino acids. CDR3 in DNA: TGTGCCAGCAGTGACCCGGGCGACGAGACCCAGTACTTC. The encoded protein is CASSDPGDETQYF. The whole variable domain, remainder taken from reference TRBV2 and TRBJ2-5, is EPEVTQTPSHQVTQMGQEVILRCVPISNHLYFYWYRQILGQKVEFLVSFYNNEISEKSEIFDDQFSVERPDGSNFTLKIRSTKLEDSAMYFCASSDPGDETQYFGPGTRLLVL.

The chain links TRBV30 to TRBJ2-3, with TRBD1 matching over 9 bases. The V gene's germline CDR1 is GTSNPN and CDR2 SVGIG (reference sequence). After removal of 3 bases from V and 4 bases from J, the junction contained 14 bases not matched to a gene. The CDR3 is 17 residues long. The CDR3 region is CAWSDLRDRVVADTQYF. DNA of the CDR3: TGTGCCTGGAGCGATCTCCGGGACAGGGTTGTGGCAGATACGCAGTATTTT.

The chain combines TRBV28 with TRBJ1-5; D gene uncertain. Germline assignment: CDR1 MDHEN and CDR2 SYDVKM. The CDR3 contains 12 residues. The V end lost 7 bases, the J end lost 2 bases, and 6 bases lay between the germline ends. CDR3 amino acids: CASKVGNQPQHF. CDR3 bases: TGTGCCAGCAAGGTCGGCAATCAGCCCCAGCATTTT.